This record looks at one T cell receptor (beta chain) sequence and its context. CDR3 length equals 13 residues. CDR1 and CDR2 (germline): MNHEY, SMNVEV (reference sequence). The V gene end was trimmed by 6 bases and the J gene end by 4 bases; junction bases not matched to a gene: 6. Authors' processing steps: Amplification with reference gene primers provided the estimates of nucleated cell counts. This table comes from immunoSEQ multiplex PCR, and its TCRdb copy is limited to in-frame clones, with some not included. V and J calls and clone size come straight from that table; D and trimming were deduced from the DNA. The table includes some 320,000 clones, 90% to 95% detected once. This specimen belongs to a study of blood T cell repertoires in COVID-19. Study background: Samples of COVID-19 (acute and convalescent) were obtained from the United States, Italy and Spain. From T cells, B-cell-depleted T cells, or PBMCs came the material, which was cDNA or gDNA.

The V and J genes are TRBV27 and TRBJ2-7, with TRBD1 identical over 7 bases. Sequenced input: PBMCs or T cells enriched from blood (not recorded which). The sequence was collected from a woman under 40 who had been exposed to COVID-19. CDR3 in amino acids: CASRRTGLYEQYF. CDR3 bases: TGTGCCAGCAGGAGGACAGGTTTATACGAGCAGTACTTC.